This TCR beta chain was recovered during a study of blood T cells in healthy people across ages. Primed by a sample-barcoded 5' primer and a J-beta primer mix, a second PCR proceeded for about 6 to 11 cycles. One entry per CDR3 protein, called by TCRdb with MiXCR from the 5' RACE reads. This sample has about 970,000 distinct CDR3 sequences, with roughly 51% found just once. The sequence was obtained from a woman between 55 and 75 years old in good health. The sequenced sample consisted of blood.

The CDR3 is CASRRSRGYEQYF. In nucleotides, the CDR3 is TGTGCCAGCAGACGTAGCCGGGGCTACGAGCAGTACTTC. The chain carries TRBV6-5 and TRBJ2-7; tentatively, D is TRBD2 (5 bases). Trimming took off 6 bases at V and 3 bases at J, with 12 bases between the two ends. CDR3 length: 13 amino acids. Looked up from germline, CDR1 is MNHEY and CDR2 is SVGAGI.